Following are 9 T cell receptor beta chains from one sample sequenced in a study of cytomegalovirus exposure and HLA in healthy donors. 60 Vbeta and 13 Jbeta primers were used in PCR. TCRdb's copy holds only in-frame clones and misses some; the assay was immunoSEQ multiplex PCR. The sample's table shows 180,000 or so clones. Sequenced material: PBMCs. The receptor set was obtained from a boy aged 10-17 years in good health and CMV-seronegative.

The chain links TRBV27 to TRBJ2-6, with 9 bases that match TRBD1. The CDR3 contains 17 residues. Trimming removed 5 bases from V and 0 bases from J; junction bases left unmatched: 5. Looked up from germline, CDR1 is MNHEY and CDR2 is SMNVEV (reference sequence). CDR3 region: CASSRDRAGSGANVLTF. The DNA of the CDR3 is TGTGCCAGCAGTCGGGACAGGGCGGGCTCTGGGGCCAACGTCCTGACTTTC.

V usage is TRBV7-2 and J usage is TRBJ1-5; the D is unclear. The CDR3 spans 15 residues. The germline V gene has CDR1 SGHTA and CDR2 FQGNSA. The V end lost 1 base, the J end lost 1 base, and 8 bases lay between the germline ends. The CDR3 DNA is TGTGCCAGCAGCTTAGGAGGGCCAAGCAATCAGCCCCAGCATTTT. This codes for CASSLGGPSNQPQHF.

The chain is built from TRBV2 and TRBJ2-3; 12 bases fit TRBD2. V was pared by 5 bases and J by 5 bases, with 8 bases of the junction left unmatched. The CDR3 is made up of 16 amino acids. Germline CDR1 SNHLY, CDR2 FYNNEI. As DNA, the CDR3 is TGTGCCAGCAGTTCGACTAGCGGGGGCCCGGGAGATACGCAGTATTTT. It codes for CASSSTSGGPGDTQYF.

CDR3: CASSIAGRDEQYF. The CDR3 DNA sequence: TGTGCCAGCAGTATAGCGGGCAGGGACGAGCAGTACTTC. The gene calls are TRBV28 and TRBJ2-7; 7 bases agree with TRBD2. This CDR3 is 13 amino acids long. The V gene's germline CDR1 is MDHEN and CDR2 SYDVKM. The V segment lost 5 bases and the J segment 5 bases; nucleotides outside the gene matches: 6.

As concerns this clone: Sequence at one end of the junction differs from germline and may be a read error. The chain carries TRBV6-1 and TRBJ1-1, with a tentative D call TRBD1 (5 bases). Germline V gene sequence: CDR1 MNHNS, CDR2 SASEGT. The CDR3 contains 16 residues. CDR3 coding DNA: TGTGCCAGCAGCGAAGTGGACTATCAGGGGAACACTGAAGCTTTCTTT. Amino acid sequence: CASSEVDYQGNTEAFF.

J is TRBJ2-3 and V is TRBV11-2; 8 bases fit TRBD2. This CDR3 is 15 amino acids long. Germline CDR1 SGHAT, CDR2 FQNNGV. V dropped 6 bases and J dropped 2; count of bases not matched to a gene: 7. CDR3 coding DNA: TGTGCCAGCAGTTACCGGGGGGGTCCCACAGATACGCAGTATTTT. Translating gives CASSYRGGPTDTQYF.

The rearrangement links TRBV11-3 to TRBJ2-1; TRBD2 agrees at 7 bases. This CDR3 region has 15 residues. Germline CDR1 reads SGHNT; CDR2 reads YENEEA. V shed 1 base, J shed 5 bases, and the junction held 5 bases outside the gene matches. The CDR3 reads CASSLGYLADNEQFF. DNA of the CDR3: TGTGCCAGCAGCTTAGGTTACCTAGCGGACAATGAGCAGTTCTTC. Complete variable domain (other parts from reference TRBV11-3 and TRBJ2-1): EAGVVQSPRYKIIEKKQPVAFWCNPISGHNTLYWYLQNLGQGPELLIRYENEEAVDDSQLPKDRFSAERLKGVDSTLKIQPAELGDSAVYLCASSLGYLADNEQFFGPGTRLTVL.

V gene TRBV6-6 combines with J gene TRBJ1-1; 7 positions agree with TRBD1. The V gene's germline CDR1 is MNHNY and CDR2 SVGAGI (reference sequence). The CDR3 sequence is 12 residues long. With 6 bases clipped from V and 9 bases from J, the junction kept 7 bases outside the gene matches. The CDR3 region is CASRPRGTQAFF. The CDR3 bases are TGTGCCAGCAGACCCAGGGGGACCCAAGCTTTCTTT.

The chain combines TRBV29-1 with TRBJ2-2; weak D call: TRBD2 (5 bases). Between the trimmed V and J ends, which lost 5 bases and 7 bases, there was a span of 5 bases. Germline CDR1 SQVTM, CDR2 ANQGSEA. CDR3 length: 10 residues. The CDR3 loop reads CSVSGGELFF. The CDR3 nucleotides are TGCAGCGTTAGCGGCGGGGAGCTGTTTTTT.